This T cell receptor (beta chain) was profiled in a study of T cell responses to AZD1222 COVID-19 vaccine. The assay was immunoSEQ multiplex PCR, and TCRdb's table has in-frame clones only and misses some. The table lists 100,000 or so clones, more than 85% of them singletons. The ends lost 3 bases at V and 1 base at J; junction bases unmatched: 3. The CDR3 consists of 15 residues. Per germline, CDR1 MNHNS and CDR2 SASEGT. The receptor was derived from an adult in good health. J is TRBJ1-5 and V is TRBV6-1; 7 bases line up with TRBD1. The source material was peripheral blood, sampled on day 0 of AZD1222 vaccination. CDR3 sequence (DNA): TGTGCCAGCAGTGATACAGGGGTGAGCAATCAGCCCCAGCATTTT. This codes for CASSDTGVSNQPQHF.